The next 30 T cell receptor beta chains were all read from a single sample in a study of blood T cell repertoires in COVID-19. The table came from immunoSEQ multiplex PCR; TCRdb's copy has only in-frame clones and leaves some out. Here the sample spans approximately 330,000 clones, roughly 87% being singletons. The source material was peripheral blood. Receptors were obtained from a young man with COVID-19, enrolled during active disease.

The chain couples TRBV29-1 to TRBJ2-7; 7 bases match TRBD1. This CDR3 spans 12 amino acids. From germline, CDR1 is SQVTM and CDR2 ANQGSEA. J gave up 3 bases and V 5 bases, and 4 bases lay outside the gene matches. The CDR3 region has the DNA TGCAGCGTTCGGGACAGCAACTACGAGCAGTACTTC. Translated: CSVRDSNYEQYF.

The J gene is TRBJ2-3, the V gene TRBV4-3; 7 bases agree with TRBD1. From germline, CDR1 is LGHNA and CDR2 YSLEER. The CDR3 covers 15 residues. Trimming cost V 1 base and J 0 bases; bases outside gene matches: 1. The CDR3 DNA reads as TGCGCCAGCAGCCAAGCGACAGGGAGCACAGATACGCAGTATTTT. Residues: CASSQATGSTDTQYF.

J is TRBJ1-2 and V is TRBV15; no clear D gene. CDR1 and CDR2 (germline): LNHNV, YYDKDF (reference sequence). CDR3 length: 14 residues. Trimming stripped 0 bases from V and 2 bases from J, with 7 bases between. The CDR3 here is CATSRDGGNYGYTF. For the CDR3, the DNA is TGTGCCACCAGCAGAGATGGTGGCAACTATGGCTACACCTTC.

The chain links TRBV10-3 to TRBJ2-3; TRBD2 matches at 12 bases. Germline loops: CDR1 ENHRY, CDR2 SYGVKD. The CDR3 extends over 19 amino acids. V lost 3 bases and J lost 0; bases outside the gene matches: 10. As DNA, the CDR3 is TGTGCCATCAGTGAATGGGGGGGCGGACTAGCGGGGAGCACAGATACGCAGTATTTT. As protein: CAISEWGGGLAGSTDTQYF.

The rearrangement joins TRBV11-3 to TRBJ2-1; 10 bases are a match to TRBD1. The germline V gene has CDR1 SGHNT and CDR2 YENEEA. Trimming at V came to 5 bases and at J to 7 bases, leaving 5 bases not matched to a gene. This CDR3 spans 14 amino acids. The CDR3 protein is CASSAGTGVNEQFF. CDR3 nucleotide sequence: TGTGCCAGCAGCGCCGGGACAGGGGTGAATGAGCAGTTCTTC.

V usage is TRBV24-1 and J usage is TRBJ2-5; 8 bases align to TRBD1. The CDR3 runs to 15 residues. Germline V CDR1 and CDR2: KGHDR, SFDVKD. J gave up 2 bases and V 5 bases, and 6 bases lay outside the gene matches. The CDR3 region has the DNA TGTGCCACCAGTGCCTTCACAGGGGGTCAAGAGACCCAGTACTTC. Its translation: CATSAFTGGQETQYF.

The chain is built from TRBV4-3 and TRBJ1-4; 8 nucleotides agree with TRBD1. The ends lost 6 bases at V and 7 bases at J; junction bases unmatched: 25. The CDR3 is 20 residues long. Germline values: CDR1 LGHNA, CDR2 YSLEER. CDR3 sequence reads: CASRNLDQGALGWLGEKLFF. DNA of the CDR3: TGCGCCAGCAGAAATTTAGATCAGGGGGCGCTCGGCTGGTTGGGTGAAAAACTGTTTTTT.

V gene TRBV6-5 combines with J gene TRBJ2-5; TRBD1 is a possible D gene (6 bases). The V gene lost 1 base and the J gene lost 1 base, with 10 bases spanning the gap. This CDR3 spans 15 amino acids. The germline gives CDR1 MNHEY, CDR2 SVGAGI. The CDR3 DNA reads as TGTGCCAGCAGTTACTACTCAGGGGCCCAAGAGACCCAGTACTTC. Translated: CASSYYSGAQETQYF.

The J gene is TRBJ1-3, the V gene TRBV19; 10 bases line up with TRBD1. Germline V lookup: CDR1 LNHDA, CDR2 SQIVND (reference sequence). CDR3 length: 17 amino acids. V gave up 4 bases and J gave up 0 bases; unmatched junction bases: 6. CDR3 region: CASSTGTGATSGNTIYF. The CDR3 DNA reads as TGTGCCAGTAGTACCGGGACAGGGGCCACCTCTGGAAACACCATATATTTT.

The V call is TRBV30, the J call TRBJ1-1; 8 bases are shared with TRBD1. This CDR3 spans 16 amino acids. V shed 3 bases and J 1 base; nucleotides not matched to a gene: 10. Germline lookup yields CDR1 GTSNPN and CDR2 SVGIG (reference sequence). CDR3 residues: CAWSPGAGGENTEAFF. DNA for the CDR3: TGTGCCTGGAGCCCAGGGGCAGGGGGCGAGAACACTGAAGCTTTCTTT.

The chain employs TRBV5-5 and TRBJ2-1, with D possibly TRBD2 on 5 matching bases. The CDR3 is 17 amino acids. In germline, CDR1 is SGHKS, CDR2 YYEKEE (reference sequence). V was trimmed by 4 bases and J by 0 bases, leaving 17 bases between them. DNA of the CDR3: TGTGCCAGCAGCCCGGTCCCGGAGGCGGGCTCCTACAATGAGCAGTTCTTC. It encodes CASSPVPEAGSYNEQFF.

The count of this clone is one. This chain uses TRBV2 with TRBJ2-2; 7 nucleotides line up with TRBD2. This CDR3 comprises 18 residues. V was pared by 4 bases and J by 1 base, with 12 bases of the junction left unmatched. CDR1 is SNHLY, CDR2 FYNNEI, per germline. In DNA form, the CDR3 reads TGTGCCAGCAGTGGACCCCCCCCCAGCGGGATGAACACCGGGGAGCTGTTTTTT. Translated: CASSGPPPSGMNTGELFF.

The chain is built from TRBV28 and TRBJ2-3; D remains unclear. Germline CDR1 and CDR2: MDHEN and SYDVKM. This CDR3 comprises 12 residues. Trimming left V 7 bases short and J 1 base short, with 6 bases between. CDR3 sequence (DNA): TGTGCCAGCAATCTCGGCACAGATACGCAGTATTTT. As protein: CASNLGTDTQYF.

The chain is built from TRBV9 and TRBJ2-5; 7 positions match TRBD2. Per germline, CDR1 SGDLS and CDR2 YYNGEE. Trimming took 0 bases from V and 11 from J; bases not matched to a gene: 10. The CDR3 runs to 14 residues. The CDR3 DNA sequence: TGTGCCAGCAGCGTAGAAGCGGGACGGGGGTGGCAGTACTTC. Amino acid sequence: CASSVEAGRGWQYF.

The chain carries TRBV9 and TRBJ2-7; D possibly corresponds to TRBD2 (6 bases). Trimming shortened V by 0 bases and J by 0 bases, and 10 bases separated the two germline ends. CDR3 size: 15 residues. CDR1 and CDR2 (germline): SGDLS, YYNGEE. Here the CDR3 DNA reads TGTGCCAGCAGCGTAGGGTACGGGAGCTCCTACGAGCAGTACTTC. This translates into CASSVGYGSSYEQYF.

The chain is built from TRBV19 and TRBJ2-1, with D maybe TRBD1 (5 bases). Looked up from germline, CDR1 is LNHDA and CDR2 is SQIVND (reference sequence). This CDR3 has 12 residues. V was cut by 5 bases and J by 4 bases, with 6 bases left in between. The CDR3 DNA reads as TGTGCCAGTAGTTCAGGGTACAATGAGCAGTTCTTC. The encoded protein is CASSSGYNEQFF.

This clone was seen more than once but under ten times. This rearrangement joins TRBV9 to TRBJ1-2; 7 bases line up with TRBD1. This CDR3 spans 15 amino acids. CDR1 and CDR2 from the germline V gene are SGDLS and YYNGEE. V gave up 2 bases and J gave up 0 bases; unmatched junction bases: 4. This chain's CDR3 is CASSVGQDPNYGYTF. CDR3 in DNA: TGTGCCAGCAGCGTTGGACAGGACCCTAACTATGGCTACACCTTC.

The V and J genes are TRBV6-6 and TRBJ2-1, with D possibly matching TRBD2 (5 bases). The CDR3 runs to 12 residues. CDR1 and CDR2 (germline): MNHNY, SVGAGI (reference sequence). Trimming stripped 11 bases from V and 0 bases from J, with 8 bases between. The CDR3 spells CAGGGSYNEQFF. CDR3 bases: TGTGCCGGAGGAGGCTCCTACAATGAGCAGTTCTTC.

This sequence joins TRBV13 and TRBJ2-5; TRBD2 matches at 14 bases. CDR1 PRHDT and CDR2 FYEKMQ come from the germline V gene (reference sequence). V was pared by 2 bases and J by 5 bases, with 4 bases of the junction left unmatched. This CDR3 comprises 16 residues. The CDR3 region is CASSLRLAGGQETQYF. CDR3 in DNA: TGTGCCAGCAGCTTACGACTAGCGGGGGGGCAGGAGACCCAGTACTTC.

This chain links TRBV24-1 with TRBJ1-1; D may be TRBD1 (5 bases). The ends were cut back, 6 bases at V and 5 bases at J, with 12 bases in the middle. Per the germline V gene, CDR1 is KGHDR and CDR2 is SFDVKD. The CDR3 has 13 amino acids. The CDR3 region is CATSNSPGTEAFF. The CDR3 region has the DNA TGTGCCACCAGTAACTCACCAGGGACTGAAGCTTTCTTT.

The chain couples TRBV5-1 to TRBJ2-5, with D unclear. This CDR3 comprises 13 residues. The germline CDR1 and CDR2 sequences are SGHRS and YFSETQ. V lost 2 bases and J lost 5, with 10 bases in between. DNA of the CDR3: TGCGCCAGCAGCTTTGCGAACGGGGAGACCCAGTACTTC. Protein: CASSFANGETQYF.

This chain uses TRBV6-2 or TRBV6-3 with TRBJ2-5; D remains ambiguous. Germline lookup yields CDR1 MNHEY and CDR2 SVGEGT. V lost 2 bases to trimming and J lost 2 bases, with 3 bases between them. The CDR3 length is 12 residues. CDR3 region: CASSYPQETQYF. CDR3 bases: TGTGCCAGCAGTTACCCACAAGAGACCCAGTACTTC.

This clone is a singleton in its sample. The same CDR3 can be traced to other DNA sequences in this sample. The genes are TRBV6-5 and TRBJ1-3; no reliable D call. V was cut by 0 bases and J by 1 base, with 7 bases left in between. CDR1 is MNHEY, CDR2 SVGAGI, per germline. The CDR3 has 15 residues. Here the CDR3 reads CASSYSAGSGNTIYF. CDR3 nucleotides: TGTGCCAGCAGTTACTCGGCGGGGTCTGGAAACACCATATATTTT.

The chain employs TRBV27 and TRBJ2-7; 7 bases align to TRBD2. Germline trimming cut 2 bases from V and 2 bases from J; bases unmatched to any gene: 3. Germline V gene data show CDR1 as MNHEY and CDR2 as SMNVEV (reference sequence). The CDR3 has 14 amino acids. CDR3 bases: TGTGCCAGCAGTTTAGGGGCGGGAGCCTACGAGCAGTACTTC. Translated, it gives CASSLGAGAYEQYF.

The sample holds one count of this clone. This chain links TRBV5-1 with TRBJ2-1; perhaps TRBD2 as D (6 bases). Germline loops: CDR1 SGHRS, CDR2 YFSETQ. V was cut by 4 bases and J by 5 bases, with 19 bases left in between. The CDR3 is made up of 16 amino acids. The CDR3 reads CASSQGPAGGNNEQFF. The CDR3 DNA sequence: TGCGCCAGCAGCCAGGGTCCCGCCGGGGGTAACAATGAGCAGTTCTTC.

This rearrangement joins TRBV27 to TRBJ1-6; 9 bases fit TRBD1. V lost 8 bases, J lost 10 bases, and 15 bases stayed unmatched. CDR3 length equals 16 residues. The germline V gene encodes CDR1 MNHEY and CDR2 SMNVEV (reference sequence). In DNA form, the CDR3 reads TGTGCCAGCGCTATCCTGACCGGGACAGGGAGCTCACCCCTCCACTTT. Translated: CASAILTGTGSSPLHF.

The chain couples TRBV27 to TRBJ1-1; D is unclear. Germline loops: CDR1 MNHEY, CDR2 SMNVEV (reference sequence). The length of the CDR3 is 17 residues. Trimming shortened V by 5 bases and J by 7 bases, and 26 bases separated the two germline ends. The CDR3 DNA reads as TGTGCCAGCAGTCCCGTCATGGGCCCGTTTCCCCAATTTGAAGCTTTCTTT. This translates into CASSPVMGPFPQFEAFF.

J is TRBJ2-2 and V is TRBV7-8; 10 positions match TRBD1. Trimming cost V 2 bases and J 3 bases; bases outside gene matches: 6. CDR1 and CDR2 (germline): SGHVS, FQNEAQ. CDR3 length: 17 amino acids. The CDR3 sequence: CASSLTWTGGHTGELFF. In nucleotides, the CDR3 is TGTGCCAGCAGCTTAACGTGGACAGGGGGACACACCGGGGAGCTGTTTTTT.

V and J are TRBV6-6 and TRBJ2-1, with 11 bases fitting TRBD1. CDR3 size: 15 residues. Trimming removed 5 bases from V and 9 bases from J; junction bases left unmatched: 9. The germline CDR1 and CDR2 sequences are MNHNY and SVGAGI (reference sequence). Here the CDR3 DNA reads TGTGCCAGCAGTCACCGGGACAGGGGGAAGTTTGAGCAGTTCTTC. Amino acid sequence: CASSHRDRGKFEQFF.

The V and J genes are TRBV6-2 or TRBV6-3 and TRBJ2-3; the D is unclear. Trimming stripped 0 bases from V and 3 bases from J, with 7 bases between. Germline-derived CDR1 and CDR2 are MNHEY and SVGEGT. The CDR3 has 14 amino acids. This CDR3 reads CASSYSIGTDTQYF. In DNA form, the CDR3 reads TGTGCCAGCAGTTACTCGATCGGGACAGATACGCAGTATTTT.